One sample yielded the 20 T cell receptor beta chains listed below, sequenced in a study of early T cells in non-severe SARS-CoV-2 infection (dated by TCRdb to the early 2020s). The receptor library was made with 5' RACE. TCRdb records NextSeq 500 as the sequencer. Using fastp at Q25 and MiXCR, TCRdb reprocessed the public reads and kept productive beta chains. When rows share a CDR3 protein, they turn into one entry using the most common DNA and genes. The sample table lists over 25,000 distinct CDR3 sequences, 4.5% to 7% of them with a count of one. 13% of the sample lies in the top ten. Sequenced material: whole blood. The receptors come from an adult who was a healthcare worker with PCR-confirmed SARS-CoV-2 infection or an uninfected control (not recorded which).

This clonotype showed up many times. V and J are TRBV11-2 and TRBJ2-3; a weak D match, TRBD2 (5 bases). Trimming left V 3 bases short and J 1 base short, with 8 bases between. This CDR3 region has 14 residues. Germline CDR1 and CDR2: SGHAT and FQNNGV. The CDR3 coding sequence is TGTGCCAGCAGCTTTTACGGGGGCACAGATACGCAGTATTTT. This codes for CASSFYGGTDTQYF.

This clonotype has at least ten counts. CDR3 loop: CASSGQGDTGELFF. CDR3 DNA: TGTGCCAGCAGTGGACAGGGTGACACCGGGGAGCTGTTTTTT. This chain uses TRBV6-1 with TRBJ2-2, with 7 positions matching TRBD1. The trim removed 4 bases at V and 3 bases at J, leaving 2 bases unmatched. The germline V gene has CDR1 MNHNS and CDR2 SASEGT. The CDR3 contains 14 residues.

This clonotype was detected ten times or more. J is TRBJ2-1 and V is TRBV27; the match to TRBD2 covers 7 bases. CDR3 size: 14 residues. CDR1 is MNHEY, CDR2 SMNVEV, per germline (reference sequence). V gave up 5 bases and J gave up 8 bases; unmatched junction bases: 9. The CDR3 DNA is TGTGCCAGCAGTCTCCGGGACTATGGGGATGAGCAGTTCTTC. The encoded protein is CASSLRDYGDEQFF.

This clonotype was counted only a few times. This sequence joins TRBV3-1 and TRBJ2-3, with 7 bases matching TRBD2. This CDR3 is 16 amino acids long. V lost 2 bases to trimming and J lost 0 bases; unmatched junction nucleotides: 5. The germline gives CDR1 LGHDT, CDR2 YNNKEL (reference sequence). CDR3 region: CASSQYSRGSTDTQYF. CDR3 DNA sequence: TGTGCCAGCAGCCAATATTCGCGGGGGAGCACAGATACGCAGTATTTT.

This clonotype appeared many times. The chain combines TRBV6-6 with TRBJ2-7, with 9 bases aligning to TRBD1. CDR1 MNHNY and CDR2 SVGAGI come from the germline V gene (reference sequence). The V gene end was trimmed by 7 bases and the J gene end by 2 bases; junction bases not matched to a gene: 9. This CDR3 contains 15 residues. CDR3 loop: CASNAGTGYPYEQYF. The DNA of the CDR3 is TGTGCCAGCAACGCTGGGACAGGGTACCCCTACGAGCAGTACTTC.

V usage is TRBV5-1 and J usage is TRBJ2-2, with 7 bases matching TRBD2. The CDR3 is made up of 16 amino acids. The germline CDR1 and CDR2 sequences are SGHRS and YFSETQ. The V gene end was trimmed by 0 bases and the J gene end by 0 bases; junction bases not matched to a gene: 2. The CDR3 region has the DNA TGCGCCAGCAGCTTGGCGAGCGGGGCGAACACCGGGGAGCTGTTTTTT. It encodes CASSLASGANTGELFF.

This clonotype is deemed medium-sized. This chain uses TRBV20-1 with TRBJ2-1; D is uncertain. V shed 5 bases and J shed 1 base, with 9 bases lying between them. The CDR3 is 13 amino acids. CDR1 and CDR2 from the germline V gene are DFQATT and SNEGSKA (reference sequence). The CDR3 coding sequence is TGCAGTGCTGAAGAGGAATCCTACAATGAGCAGTTCTTC. This encodes CSAEEESYNEQFF.

This clonotype was recorded at least ten times. This chain joins TRBV7-9 and TRBJ2-2; D ambiguous. The germline V gene encodes CDR1 SEHNR and CDR2 FQNEAQ (reference sequence). The V end lost 0 bases, the J end lost 4 bases, and 9 bases lay between the germline ends. The CDR3 is 15 amino acids. CDR3 sequence (DNA): TGTGCCAGCAGCTTAGCGCAGACCAGCACCGGGGAGCTGTTTTTT. It encodes CASSLAQTSTGELFF.

The rearrangement uses TRBV28 and TRBJ2-7; no clear D. V was pared by 5 bases and J by 5 bases, with 7 bases between. CDR3 length: 11 residues. In germline, CDR1 is MDHEN, CDR2 SYDVKM. The CDR3 protein is CASSPSNEQYF. CDR3 DNA: TGTGCCAGCAGTCCCTCTAACGAGCAGTACTTC.

Many counts were recorded for this clonotype. The chain links TRBV20-1 to TRBJ1-2, with TRBD1 matching 8 bases. Looked up from germline, CDR1 is DFQATT and CDR2 is SNEGSKA (reference sequence). This CDR3 is 14 amino acids long. V dropped 3 bases and J dropped 4; count of bases not matched to a gene: 7. DNA for the CDR3: TGCAGTGCTAGGGATAACAGGGGGGCCTATGGCTACACCTTC. Translating it yields CSARDNRGAYGYTF.

This clonotype was counted many times. This sequence joins TRBV11-2 and TRBJ2-3; 11 nucleotides line up with TRBD1. Germline lookup yields CDR1 SGHAT and CDR2 FQNNGV. With V trimmed by 5 bases and J by 5 bases, 6 bases remained unmatched. The CDR3 totals 15 residues. In DNA form, the CDR3 reads TGTGCCAGCAGCCAGAGGGACAGGGGGGAAGATACGCAGTATTTT. This codes for CASSQRDRGEDTQYF.

This clonotype was observed many times. The rearrangement joins TRBV20-1 to TRBJ2-1, with D perhaps matching TRBD1 (6 bases). The CDR3 runs to 14 residues. Trimming removed 0 bases from V and 4 bases from J, with 10 bases in between. Per the germline V gene, CDR1 is DFQATT and CDR2 is SNEGSKA (reference sequence). CDR3 in amino acids: CSAREDRDYNEQFF. The CDR3 region has the DNA TGCAGTGCTAGAGAGGACAGAGATTACAATGAGCAGTTCTTC.

This clonotype was counted ten times or more. This chain uses TRBV10-2 with TRBJ1-1; D is unclear. The germline CDR1 and CDR2 sequences are WSHSY and SAAADI. The CDR3 length is 11 residues. Trimming removed 2 bases from V and 3 bases from J, with 1 base in between. Written as DNA, the CDR3 is TGCGCCAGCAGTGAGGACACTGAAGCTTTCTTT. Translated, it gives CASSEDTEAFF.

This clonotype was counted ten times or more. V usage is TRBV6-6 and J usage is TRBJ2-7, with D perhaps matching TRBD1 (6 bases). The CDR3 totals 14 residues. V lost 5 bases and J 0 bases, leaving 11 bases between the germline ends. Germline V gives CDR1 MNHNY, CDR2 SVGAGI (reference sequence). The CDR3 coding sequence is TGTGCCAGCAGTGCGGACAGCATCTCCTACGAGCAGTACTTC. Its translation is CASSADSISYEQYF.

This clonotype was seen ten or more times. The chain recombines TRBV7-8 with TRBJ2-1; D gene unclear. Germline CDR1 is SGHVS and CDR2 is FQNEAQ. The CDR3 length is 16 residues. V was shortened by 2 bases and J by 0 bases, with 11 bases between the two germline ends. This CDR3 reads CASSLNVESSYNEQFF. The CDR3 DNA is TGTGCCAGCAGCTTAAACGTGGAAAGCTCCTACAATGAGCAGTTCTTC.

Only a few counts were recorded for this clonotype. The chain couples TRBV19 to TRBJ2-7; D possibly uses TRBD1 or TRBD2 (5 bases each). Germline assignment: CDR1 LNHDA and CDR2 SQIVND (reference sequence). This CDR3 comprises 14 residues. Trimming stripped 5 bases from V and 2 bases from J, with 13 bases between. CDR3 coding DNA: TGTGCCAGTAGTCCCGGGGCAGGAACCTACGAGCAGTACTTC. This gives the protein CASSPGAGTYEQYF.

This clonotype was picked up many times. The V call is TRBV5-1, the J call TRBJ2-3, with D possibly TRBD1 on 6 matching bases. V was pared by 3 bases and J by 0 bases, with 11 bases between. The CDR3 sequence is 15 residues long. Germline CDR1 SGHRS, CDR2 YFSETQ. The CDR3 loop reads CASSSGQLSTDTQYF. The CDR3 DNA is TGCGCCAGCAGCTCCGGACAGCTTAGCACAGATACGCAGTATTTT.

This clonotype was counted many times. This chain connects TRBV19 to TRBJ1-2; D not resolved. V was cut by 2 bases and J by 4 bases, with 8 bases left in between. The CDR3 length is 13 residues. From germline, CDR1 is LNHDA and CDR2 SQIVND (reference sequence). This chain's CDR3 is CASSIYSGYGYTF. The CDR3 nucleotides are TGTGCCAGTAGTATATACTCAGGCTATGGCTACACCTTC.

In its sample, this clonotype was seen many times. The genes are TRBV10-1 and TRBJ1-4; D gene unclear. The CDR3 sequence is 15 residues long. Trimming took 0 bases from V and 6 from J, leaving 11 bases between them. Germline V lookup: CDR1 WNHNN, CDR2 SYGVQD (reference sequence). DNA for the CDR3: TGCGCCAGCAGTGAGTCGCGTTCTGGGGATGAAAAACTGTTTTTT. Translating it yields CASSESRSGDEKLFF.

This clonotype was seen repeatedly, ten times or more. The J gene is TRBJ2-5, the V gene TRBV11-2, with D possibly TRBD1 on 5 matching bases. V was cut by 3 bases and J by 5 bases, with 22 bases left in between. Germline V CDR1 and CDR2: SGHAT, FQNNGV. The CDR3 has 17 amino acids. The CDR3 protein is CASSFIATDMSDETQYF. CDR3 in DNA: TGTGCCAGCAGCTTCATTGCGACGGACATGTCGGATGAGACCCAGTACTTC.